This paragraph covers one TCR beta chain sequence. The CDR3 consists of 15 residues. The V gene lost 6 bases and the J gene lost 5 bases, with 16 bases spanning the gap. Germline CDR1 reads MDHEN; CDR2 reads SYDVKM. The table came from immunoSEQ multiplex PCR; TCRdb's copy has only in-frame clones and leaves some out. The sample holds 100,000 to 150,000 clones, around 86% seen once. The source of the sample is a study of cytomegalovirus exposure and HLA in healthy donors. This sequence originates from a woman aged 18 to 35 in good health and CMV-seronegative. Sequenced input: PBMCs. The V and J genes are TRBV28 and TRBJ1-4; maybe TRBD1 (6 bases). The CDR3 region has the DNA TGTGCCAGCAGCCCTAGGGGGACGGTAAATGAAAAACTGTTTTTT. Protein: CASSPRGTVNEKLFF.